This T cell receptor beta chain is from a study of early T cells in non-severe SARS-CoV-2 infection. Study overall: Unsorted whole-blood RNA was sequenced in bulk, leaving chains unpaired.

Each single cDNA molecule received a unique molecular identifier. One entry per CDR3 protein results from TCRdb running MiXCR on the 5' RACE reads. This sample has about 60,000 distinct CDR3 sequences, with 20% to 25% found just once. With 0 bases removed from V and 1 base from J, the gap between germline ends came to 5 bases. This CDR3 has 13 residues. Germline V gives CDR1 GTSNPN, CDR2 SVGIG (reference sequence). This receptor was obtained from an adult who was a healthcare worker with PCR-confirmed SARS-CoV-2 infection or an uninfected control (not recorded which). This specimen was whole blood, taken at baseline. The genes are TRBV30 and TRBJ2-3, with D unclear. The CDR3 sequence: CAWSVGGTDTQYF. The CDR3 DNA is TGTGCCTGGAGTGTTGGTGGCACAGATACGCAGTATTTT.